This T cell receptor beta chain was recovered during a study of T cells in Graves' hyperthyroidism and ophthalmopathy (dated 2019 in TCRdb). Study-wide context: Peripheral blood samples were taken at initial diagnosis, before any treatment was given. To identify TCR V-J signatures that set the groups apart, the researchers used a discovery cohort of 100 or so patients, made up of 43 with Graves' ophthalmopathy and 57 with stable Graves' hyperthyroidism. An independent validation cohort of some 18 hyperthyroidism patients and over 15 patients who later progressed to ophthalmopathy tested prospective prediction of ophthalmopathy. The 85 to 100 discovery patients were divided at random into training and test sets in a 7:3 ratio. Thyroid tissue and blood T-cell repertoires from six Graves' hyperthyroidism patients were also compared in the study. Following sampling, methimazole starting at 30 mg daily was given to hyperthyroidism patients, and high-dose intravenous methylprednisolone was given to ophthalmopathy patients. TCR Vbeta CDR3 sequencing of 130 to 150 peripheral blood samples (about 45 ophthalmopathy, some 75 hyperthyroidism and roughly 17 progressor patients) is reported in the paper. General conclusions and limits of the study: No statistical method was used to fix the sample size in advance, and group allocation was not hidden from the investigators. A model built on a 13 V-J signature distinguished ophthalmopathy from stable hyperthyroidism, reaching 85% to 90% sensitivity and about 81% specificity in cross-validation and 80%/75% in testing. Most expanded thyroid clonotypes (frequency above 0.001) were also detected in blood, suggesting blood repertoires may reflect thyroid immune responses. In validation, progression to ophthalmopathy was predicted by the model with roughly 69% sensitivity and 72% to 80% specificity, a median of roughly six months before onset.

Trimmed from V: 1 base; trimmed from J: 9 bases; junction bases lacking a gene match: 12. Measured from the cysteine to the phenylalanine, the CDR3 is 15 residues long. The only DNA kept is the CDR3, 45 bases in frame from the first base. CDR1 and CDR2 are read off the germline V gene as SNHLY and FYNNEI. Amplification of TCR beta CDR3 regions was carried out from RNA transcripts. For the first round of RT-PCR on the TCR CDR3, the HTBI primer set was used together with the Qiagen OneStep RT-PCR kit. Libraries were constructed in a second round of multiplex PCR, after which size selection and purification were performed. Libraries were sequenced paired-end with 100 bp reads on an Illumina HiSeq2000. Regarding the original processing steps: SOAPnuke was used to process the raw data, with reads discarded if the reads contained adapters or uncalled bases, had a mean Phred below 15, or lacked an exact constant-primer or identifier match. High-quality paired reads were merged using COPE v1.2.5, and each unique nucleotide sequence was defined as a clonotype. MiTCR v1.1 was used to align clonotypes to the IMGT TRBV, TRBD and TRBJ reference segments. The analysis was restricted to V-J combinations with a frequency above 0.0001, which together covered over 99% of the repertoires. The TCS score was defined as F50 (clonal expansion) divided by E x V (chaos), with BLOSUM62-based TCRdist calculated between CDR3 peptides within each V-J. Welch's t-statistics and random forest reduced roughly 540 V-J features to 13, which were used in a naive Bayes classifier (R e1071). Clones were called with MiXCR by TCRdb after fastp trimmed the public reads at Q25, and only in-frame beta chains were retained. CDR3 protein duplicates are merged, each entry listing the most common genes and DNA. In this record, the V and J calls reflect TCRdb's handling and not the investigators' own analysis. This sample has hundreds of thousands of distinct CDR3 sequences in its table, and over 12% of those were observed once. In total, the top ten clones hold 25% to 30% of the sample.

This clonotype was recorded at least ten times. The clone's antigen remains unknown. Per-base qualities were not stored, and no clone one base away is much larger. Ophthalmopathy patients had moderately to severely active disease, with a Clinical Activity Score of 3 or more, a NOSPECS grade of 4 or more, and a disease duration of less than 3 months. The study excluded patients with uncontrolled infections, other autoimmune diseases, pregnancy or lactation. Clinical symptoms, serum thyroxine and TRAb, thyroid ultrasound, and orbital computed tomography formed the basis for the diagnoses. PBMCs were isolated from 10 ml of fresh peripheral blood by Ficoll-Paque density gradient centrifugation. Total RNA was extracted using Trizol reagent, and RNA quality was assessed on an Agilent 2100 Bioanalyzer.

The specimen was blood. The receptor was derived from a man aged 45 to 65 with Graves' ophthalmopathy. The chain links TRBV2 with TRBJ2-7, and TRBD2 aligns with 7 junction nucleotides. The nucleotide sequence reads TGTGCCAGCAGTGAAGACGGACTAGTGATACCGATGCAGTACTTC. It translates to CASSEDGLVIPMQYF. The variable domain in full, with residues beyond the CDR3 obtained from the reference TRBV2 and TRBJ2-7 genes, is EPEVTQTPSHQVTQMGQEVILRCVPISNHLYFYWYRQILGQKVEFLVSFYNNEISEKSEIFDDQFSVERPDGSNFTLKIRSTKLEDSAMYFCASSEDGLVIPMQYFGPGTRLTVT.